The clone carrying this TCR beta chain was seen repeatedly, ten times or more. The sample's time point: persistent/refractory GD, antithyroid drugs over 5 years with positive TRAb. Extracted RNA from PBMCs served as the source of the TCR library. V was cut by 4 bases and J by 1 base, with 14 bases left in between. Germline V gene sequence: CDR1 SGHDT, CDR2 YYEEEE. This CDR3 contains 15 residues. Library construction for TCR beta used iRepertoire HTBI primers and Arm-PCR of CDR3 regions. In TCRdb, the multiplex PCR reads were re-called with MiXCR into one record per CDR3 protein. The table shows around 450,000 distinct CDR3 sequences, with roughly 21% occurring only once. This record comes from a study of regulatory T cells in long-lasting Graves disease.

The TCR comes from a female donor with Graves disease. Sample: peripheral blood mononuclear cells (PBMCs), taken when the disease was refractory, from a patient treated with antithyroid drugs. The chain combines TRBV5-6 with TRBJ1-1; D remains unclear. In DNA form, the CDR3 reads TGTGCCAGCAGCGCCACCGGACGTTGGAACACTGAAGCTTTCTTT. Translated: CASSATGRWNTEAFF.